Sequencing of this TCR beta chain was carried out in a study of response to subunit inactivated influenza vaccine (dated by TCRdb to 2017 to 2018). Regarding the complete study: Deep quantitative profiling of the T cell receptor repertoire was used in the study to follow responses to a trivalent subunit inactivated influenza vaccine. General findings and caveats noted by the study authors: According to the authors, only a limited number of new T cells may be recruited by each seasonal influenza vaccination.

Library generation was performed with RT-PCR. TCRdb records Illumina HiSeq 2500 as the sequencer. TCRdb itself trimmed the public reads at Q25 with fastp, ran MiXCR and retained productive beta chains. Each record represents a unique CDR3 protein, reported with the most common genes and DNA among its rows. The sample table shows more than 150,000 distinct CDR3 sequences, and over 8.5% are seen once. The ten most abundant clones make up about 40% of the sample. The CDR3 runs 15 amino acids, cysteine and phenylalanine included. The entry retains the CDR3 DNA only, 45 bases that are in frame from base 1. Germline trimming amounts to 6 bases on V and 2 bases on J, with 5 as the count of junction bases outside the gene matches. The CDR1 and CDR2 encoded by the germline V gene are SNHLY and FYNNEI. This clonotype showed up just a few times. What antigen it recognizes has not been identified. No qualities accompany the bases; no much larger clone lies one base away.

Sequenced material: CD8+ T cells sorted from PBMCs, taken around 25 months after vaccination. The receptor was derived from a man between 50 and 75 years old who received an inactivated influenza vaccine. Donor details come from another sample of the same person, matched by shared clones. The chain is assembled from TRBV2 and TRBJ2-1, with 9 bases in between that match TRBD1. The DNA sequence is TGTGCCAGCAGCATCGACAGGGGGACCTACAATGAGCAGTTCTTC. Translated, this gives CASSIDRGTYNEQFF.